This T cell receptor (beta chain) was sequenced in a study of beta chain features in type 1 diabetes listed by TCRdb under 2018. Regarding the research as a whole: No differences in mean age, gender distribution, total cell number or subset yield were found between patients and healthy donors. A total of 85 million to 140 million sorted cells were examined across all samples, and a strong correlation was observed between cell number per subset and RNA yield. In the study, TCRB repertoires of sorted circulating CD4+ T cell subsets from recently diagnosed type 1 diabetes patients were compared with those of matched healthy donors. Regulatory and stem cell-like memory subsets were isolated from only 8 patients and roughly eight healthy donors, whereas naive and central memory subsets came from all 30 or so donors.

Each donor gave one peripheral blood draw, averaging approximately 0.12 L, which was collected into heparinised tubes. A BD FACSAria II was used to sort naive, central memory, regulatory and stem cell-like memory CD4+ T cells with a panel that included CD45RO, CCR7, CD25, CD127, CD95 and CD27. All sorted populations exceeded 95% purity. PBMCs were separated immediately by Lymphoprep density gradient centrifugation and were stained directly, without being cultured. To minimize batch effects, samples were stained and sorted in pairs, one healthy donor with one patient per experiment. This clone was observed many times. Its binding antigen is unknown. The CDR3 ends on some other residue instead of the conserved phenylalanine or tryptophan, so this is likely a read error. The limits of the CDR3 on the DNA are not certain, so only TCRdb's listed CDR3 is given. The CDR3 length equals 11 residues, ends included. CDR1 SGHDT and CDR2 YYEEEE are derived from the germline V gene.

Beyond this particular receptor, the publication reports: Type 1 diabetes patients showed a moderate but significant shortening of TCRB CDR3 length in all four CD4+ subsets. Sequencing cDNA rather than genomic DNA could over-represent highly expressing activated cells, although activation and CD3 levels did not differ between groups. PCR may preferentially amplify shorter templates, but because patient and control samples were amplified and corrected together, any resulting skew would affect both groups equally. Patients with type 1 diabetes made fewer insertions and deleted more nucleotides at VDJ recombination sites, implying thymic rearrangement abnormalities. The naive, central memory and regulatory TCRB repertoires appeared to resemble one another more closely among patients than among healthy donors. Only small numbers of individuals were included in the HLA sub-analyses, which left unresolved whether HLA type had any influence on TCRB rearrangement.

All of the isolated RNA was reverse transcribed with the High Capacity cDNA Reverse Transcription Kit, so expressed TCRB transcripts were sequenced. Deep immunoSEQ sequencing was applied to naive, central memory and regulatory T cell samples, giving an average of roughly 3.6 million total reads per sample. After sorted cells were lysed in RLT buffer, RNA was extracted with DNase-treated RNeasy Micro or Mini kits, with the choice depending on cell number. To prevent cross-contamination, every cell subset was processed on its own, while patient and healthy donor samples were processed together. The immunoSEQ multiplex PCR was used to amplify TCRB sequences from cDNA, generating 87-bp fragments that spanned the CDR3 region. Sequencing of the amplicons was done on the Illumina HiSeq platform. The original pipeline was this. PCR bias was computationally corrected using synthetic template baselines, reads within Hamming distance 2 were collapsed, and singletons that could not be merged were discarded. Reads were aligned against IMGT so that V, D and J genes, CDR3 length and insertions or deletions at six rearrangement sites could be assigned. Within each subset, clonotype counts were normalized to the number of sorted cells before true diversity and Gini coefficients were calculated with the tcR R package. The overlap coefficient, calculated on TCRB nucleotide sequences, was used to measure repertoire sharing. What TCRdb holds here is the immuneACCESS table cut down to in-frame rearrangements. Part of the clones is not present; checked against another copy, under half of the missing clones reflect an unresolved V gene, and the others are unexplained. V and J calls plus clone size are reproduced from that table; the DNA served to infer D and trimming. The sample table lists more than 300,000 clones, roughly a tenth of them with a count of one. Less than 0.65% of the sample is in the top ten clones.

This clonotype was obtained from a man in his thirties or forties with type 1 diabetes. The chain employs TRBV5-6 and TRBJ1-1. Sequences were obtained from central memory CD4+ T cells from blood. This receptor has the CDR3 CASSLRSSEPI.